The T cell receptor beta chain under discussion was sequenced for a study of T cells in Graves' hyperthyroidism and ophthalmopathy. The PBMCs were sourced from fresh peripheral blood (about 10 ml). Study-wide findings and caveats: A 13 V-J model separated ophthalmopathy from stable hyperthyroidism.

This clonotype was seen many times. Its target is not known. Germline loops: CDR1 SGHRS, CDR2 YFSETQ. This CDR3 has 15 residues. Deletions cut 4 bases from V and 5 bases from J, with 13 bases between. Authors of the study amplified TCR beta CDR3 regions from RNA transcripts. The TCR CDR3 was amplified in a first-round RT-PCR using the HTBI primer set. Each CDR3 protein is one row after TCRdb ran MiXCR on the multiplex PCR reads. The data contain a few hundred thousand distinct CDR3 sequences, about 14% of them singletons. The TCR comes from a woman aged 25 to 39 with Graves' ophthalmopathy. Input material: blood. The J gene is TRBJ1-6, the V gene TRBV5-1; TRBD1 is a possible D gene (6 bases). The CDR3 DNA reads TGCGCCAGCAGCCCCGCCGGGACAAATAATTCACCCCTCCACTTT. Amino acids: CASSPAGTNNSPLHF. The full variable domain, in which reference TRBV5-1 and TRBJ1-6 provide the parts outside the CDR3, is KAGVTQTPRYLIKTRGQQVTLSCSPISGHRSVSWYQQTPGQGLQFLFEYFSETQRNKGNFPGRFSGRQFSNSRSEMNVSTLELGDSALYLCASSPAGTNNSPLHFGNGTRLTVT.